One sample yielded the 20 T cell receptor beta chains listed below, sequenced in a study of fetal regulatory T cell absence and autoimmunity. The protocol was immunoSEQ multiplex PCR, while the TCRdb copy is restricted to in-frame clones and leaves out a portion. Seen here are 95,000 or so clones, roughly 78% observed once, and the top ten hold 1.5% to 2%. The sample was pancreas tissue. These receptors originate from a male donor with IPEX syndrome.

The chain couples TRBV7-2 to TRBJ1-2, with D perhaps matching TRBD1 (5 bases). CDR1 is SGHTA and CDR2 is FQGNSA in the germline V gene. Trimming removed 2 bases from V and 2 bases from J, with 9 bases in between. CDR3 length: 14 residues. The chain's CDR3 is CASSLSGGNYGYTF. The CDR3 region has the DNA TGTGCCAGCAGCTTAAGTGGGGGGAACTATGGCTACACCTTC. The full variable domain, completed using reference TRBV7-2 and TRBJ1-2, is GAGVSQSPSNKVTEKGKDVELRCDPISGHTALYWYRQSLGQGLEFLIYFQGNSAPDKSGLPSDRFSAERTGGSVSTLTIQRTQQEDSAVYLCASSLSGGNYGYTFGSGTRLTVV.

The chain couples TRBV4-1 to TRBJ2-5; possible D gene TRBD2, 8 bases. The V end was cut by 1 base, the J end by 4 bases, with 13 bases between. CDR3 length equals 15 residues. Germline loops: CDR1 MGHRA, CDR2 YSYEKL. CDR3 residues: CASSQAGRGLETQYF. The CDR3 DNA sequence: TGCGCCAGCAGCCAAGCCGGGAGGGGGCTAGAGACCCAGTACTTC.

V usage is TRBV6-1 and J usage is TRBJ2-1; TRBD2 might be the D (5 bases). CDR3 length: 13 amino acids. Between the trimmed V and J ends, which lost 6 bases and 7 bases, there was a span of 13 bases. Germline CDR1 MNHNS, CDR2 SASEGT. DNA of the CDR3: TGTGCCAGCAGCCCGAAACTAGGGAATGAGCAGTTCTTC. It specifies CASSPKLGNEQFF.

The CDR3 reads CASSPGRNYGYTF. The CDR3 coding sequence is TGTGCCAGCAGCCCGGGACGGAACTATGGCTACACCTTC. This chain links TRBV14 with TRBJ1-2; a possible D gene is TRBD1 (5 bases). V shed 4 bases and J shed 2 bases, with 8 bases lying between them. Germline values: CDR1 SGHDN, CDR2 FVKESK. This CDR3 is built from 13 residues.

The chain carries TRBV19 and TRBJ1-1; D is undetermined. Per germline, CDR1 LNHDA and CDR2 SQIVND (reference sequence). CDR3 length equals 12 residues. Between the trimmed V and J ends, which lost 3 bases and 4 bases, there was a span of 6 bases. The DNA of the CDR3 is TGTGCCAGTAGTATGTACCGCACTGAAGCTTTCTTT. Its protein is CASSMYRTEAFF.

This chain connects TRBV5-6 to TRBJ1-5, with 7 bases aligning to TRBD1. Germline CDR1 and CDR2: SGHDT and YYEEEE. This CDR3 has 19 residues. J lost 1 base, V lost 0 bases, and 13 bases had no gene match. CDR3 sequence: CASSLARGPLSGSNQPQHF. In nucleotides, the CDR3 is TGTGCCAGCAGCTTGGCGAGGGGGCCGCTGTCGGGGAGCAATCAGCCCCAGCATTTT.

This clone appeared once. CDR3 in DNA: TGTGCCAGTAGTATAGCGGACAGGGGCGGCTCACCCCTCCACTTT. It yields the protein CASSIADRGGSPLHF. V is TRBV19 and J is TRBJ1-6, with 9 bases matching TRBD1. V lost 1 base, J lost 10 bases, and 5 bases stayed unmatched. The CDR3 runs to 15 residues. Germline CDR1 and CDR2: LNHDA and SQIVND (reference sequence).

The rearrangement joins TRBV6-1 to TRBJ2-7; no definite D call. Trimming removed 4 bases from V and 3 bases from J, with 10 bases in between. This CDR3 comprises 13 residues. From germline, CDR1 is MNHNS and CDR2 SASEGT. The CDR3 nucleotides are TGTGCCAGCAGTGGGGTCCCCAACTACGAGCAGTACTTC. Amino acids: CASSGVPNYEQYF.

This clone showed up just a few times. J is TRBJ2-3 and V is TRBV5-4, with D tentatively TRBD2 (5 bases). Per the germline V gene, CDR1 is SGHNT and CDR2 is YYREEE (reference sequence). V shed 3 bases and J shed 2 bases, with 10 bases lying between them. The CDR3 extends over 14 amino acids. The CDR3 reads CASSSGLVTDTQYF. The CDR3, as DNA: TGTGCCAGCAGCTCCGGACTGGTCACAGATACGCAGTATTTT. Using reference TRBV5-4 and TRBJ2-3 for the parts outside the CDR3, the full variable domain is ETGVTQSPTHLIKTRGQQVTLRCSSQSGHNTVSWYQQALGQGPQFIFQYYREEENGRGNFPPRFSGLQFPNYSSELNVNALELDDSALYLCASSSGLVTDTQYFGPGTRLTVL.

In DNA form, the CDR3 reads TGTGCCAGCAGAGGGAACCGGGACAGAGCCTACGAGCAGTACTTC. It specifies CASRGNRDRAYEQYF. This chain connects TRBV21-1 to TRBJ2-7; the table assigns TRBD1, which was not confirmed against the DNA. TRBV21-1 is given as a pseudogene. There are 15 residues in the CDR3.

This sequence joins TRBV27 and TRBJ1-5; 9 bases are a match to TRBD1. This CDR3 is built from 14 residues. V trimming: 5 bases; J trimming: 5 bases; junction bases outside the gene matches: 4. CDR1 and CDR2 from the germline V gene are MNHEY and SMNVEV (reference sequence). The CDR3 region is CASSRDREDQPQHF. CDR3 DNA: TGTGCCAGCAGTAGGGACAGGGAGGATCAGCCCCAGCATTTT.

CDR3 amino acids: CASSSYRGLGNTIYF. CDR3 bases: TGTGCCAGCAGTTCATACAGGGGGCTGGGAAACACCATATATTTT. The J gene is TRBJ1-3, the V gene TRBV6-5, with 9 bases lining up with TRBD1. Germline V gives CDR1 MNHEY, CDR2 SVGAGI. This CDR3 has 15 residues. V shed 4 bases and J 4 bases; nucleotides not matched to a gene: 5.

The chain is built from TRBV6-1 and TRBJ1-1; no firm D call. V lost 3 bases to trimming and J lost 3 bases, with 5 bases between them. The germline gives CDR1 MNHNS, CDR2 SASEGT. The CDR3 is made up of 12 amino acids. The chain's CDR3 is CASSDWDTEAFF. In DNA form, the CDR3 reads TGTGCCAGCAGTGATTGGGACACTGAAGCTTTCTTT.

This clone came up a few times. A much larger clone lies one base from this, so it may be a read error. Within the sample, other DNA sequences also encode this same CDR3. This rearrangement joins TRBV9 to TRBJ1-1; D is uncertain. The CDR3 runs to 13 residues. The V and J ends lost 0 bases and 1 base respectively, with 4 bases between them. Germline CDR1 is SGDLS and CDR2 is YYNGEE. The CDR3 nucleotides read TGTGCCAGCAGCGTAGATCAGAACACTGAAGCTTTCTTT. It specifies CASSVDQNTEAFF.

The chain links TRBV2 to TRBJ2-2; tentatively, D is TRBD1 or TRBD2 (6 bases each). This CDR3 spans 15 amino acids. Trimming left V 8 bases short and J 2 bases short, with 15 bases between. Germline loops: CDR1 SNHLY, CDR2 FYNNEI. As DNA, the CDR3 is TGTGCCAGCCGTTGGGGGCGGGAAAACACCGGGGAGCTGTTTTTT. Translated: CASRWGRENTGELFF.

V gene TRBV19 combines with J gene TRBJ2-7, with TRBD1 identical over 7 bases. The CDR3 spans 14 residues. Germline-derived CDR1 and CDR2 are LNHDA and SQIVND (reference sequence). V shed 4 bases and J 5 bases; nucleotides not matched to a gene: 8. CDR3 sequence (DNA): TGTGCCAGTAGTAAGAGGCAGGGGGACCACGAGCAGTACTTC. This encodes CASSKRQGDHEQYF.

The chain uses TRBV2 and TRBJ2-7, with 11 bases lining up with TRBD2. V lost 8 bases and J lost 0; bases outside the gene matches: 0. The CDR3 contains 13 residues. Germline CDR1 is SNHLY and CDR2 is FYNNEI. Here the CDR3 DNA reads TGTGCCAGCGGGACTAGCGGCTCCTACGAGCAGTACTTC. Amino acid sequence: CASGTSGSYEQYF.

The chain carries TRBV5-4 and TRBJ2-4; D is unclear. The V and J ends lost 1 base and 5 bases respectively, with 7 bases between them. Germline CDR1 and CDR2: SGHNT and YYREEE (reference sequence). The CDR3 spans 13 residues. CDR3: CASSLRGENIQYF. The CDR3 DNA reads TGTGCCAGCAGCTTGCGAGGAGAAAACATTCAGTACTTC.

The chain employs TRBV11-2 and TRBJ2-4; 11 positions match TRBD2. The J segment lost 6 bases and the V segment lost 8 bases, leaving 9 bases of the junction unmatched. The CDR3 runs 15 residues. Looked up from germline, CDR1 is SGHAT and CDR2 is FQNNGV. CDR3 amino acids: CASSLAGGPSNIQYF. DNA of the CDR3: TGTGCCAGCTCCTTAGCGGGAGGGCCCTCAAACATTCAGTACTTC.

CDR3 DNA: TGCGCCAGCAGCACTGGGTGGACAGGGGAGGAACTGAACACTGAAGCTTTCTTT. Amino acids: CASSTGWTGEELNTEAFF. The chain links TRBV5-1 to TRBJ1-1; 9 nucleotides match TRBD1. The CDR3 extends over 18 amino acids. From germline, CDR1 is SGHRS and CDR2 YFSETQ. After removal of 4 bases from V and 0 bases from J, the junction contained 13 bases not matched to a gene.